The present entry profiles one TCR beta chain with its context. Its antigen remains unknown. TCRdb itself ran the RT-PCR reads through MiXCR, one entry per CDR3 protein. Found here are about 500,000 distinct CDR3 sequences, approximately 6.9% of them singletons; the top ten hold roughly 14%. The CDR3 contains 15 residues. Germline values: CDR1 SGHVS, CDR2 FQNEAQ. Trimming cost V 1 base and J 5 bases, with 12 bases left between them. This sample stems from a study of response to subunit inactivated influenza vaccine. Whole-study findings and limits: New T cells are recruited in small numbers by each seasonal influenza vaccination, according to the authors' suggestion.

The sequence was obtained from a man aged 50-75 years who received an inactivated influenza vaccine. The V call is TRBV7-8, the J call TRBJ1-5; D remains unclear. Sequencing used PBMCs from blood, obtained less than 30 months after vaccination. Here the CDR3 reads CASSLVPRTHQPQHF. CDR3 nucleotide sequence: TGTGCCAGCAGCTTAGTTCCCCGCACACATCAGCCCCAGCATTTT.